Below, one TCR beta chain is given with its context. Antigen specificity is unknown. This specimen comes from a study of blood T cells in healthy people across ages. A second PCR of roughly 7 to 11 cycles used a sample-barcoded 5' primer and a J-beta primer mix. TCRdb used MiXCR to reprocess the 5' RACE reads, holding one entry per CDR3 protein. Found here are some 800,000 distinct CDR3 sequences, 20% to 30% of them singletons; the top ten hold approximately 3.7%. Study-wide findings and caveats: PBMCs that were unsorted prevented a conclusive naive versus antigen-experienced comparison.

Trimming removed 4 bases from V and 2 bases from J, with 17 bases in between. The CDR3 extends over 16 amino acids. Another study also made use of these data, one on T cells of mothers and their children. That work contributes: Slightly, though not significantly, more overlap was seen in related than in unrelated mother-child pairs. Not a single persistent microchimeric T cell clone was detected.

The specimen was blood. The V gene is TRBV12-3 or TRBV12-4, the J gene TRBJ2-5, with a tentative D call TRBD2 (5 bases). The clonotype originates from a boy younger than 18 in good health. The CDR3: CASSSLLEAVQETQYF. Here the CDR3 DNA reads TGTGCCAGCAGTTCGTTACTGGAAGCGGTTCAAGAGACCCAGTACTTC.